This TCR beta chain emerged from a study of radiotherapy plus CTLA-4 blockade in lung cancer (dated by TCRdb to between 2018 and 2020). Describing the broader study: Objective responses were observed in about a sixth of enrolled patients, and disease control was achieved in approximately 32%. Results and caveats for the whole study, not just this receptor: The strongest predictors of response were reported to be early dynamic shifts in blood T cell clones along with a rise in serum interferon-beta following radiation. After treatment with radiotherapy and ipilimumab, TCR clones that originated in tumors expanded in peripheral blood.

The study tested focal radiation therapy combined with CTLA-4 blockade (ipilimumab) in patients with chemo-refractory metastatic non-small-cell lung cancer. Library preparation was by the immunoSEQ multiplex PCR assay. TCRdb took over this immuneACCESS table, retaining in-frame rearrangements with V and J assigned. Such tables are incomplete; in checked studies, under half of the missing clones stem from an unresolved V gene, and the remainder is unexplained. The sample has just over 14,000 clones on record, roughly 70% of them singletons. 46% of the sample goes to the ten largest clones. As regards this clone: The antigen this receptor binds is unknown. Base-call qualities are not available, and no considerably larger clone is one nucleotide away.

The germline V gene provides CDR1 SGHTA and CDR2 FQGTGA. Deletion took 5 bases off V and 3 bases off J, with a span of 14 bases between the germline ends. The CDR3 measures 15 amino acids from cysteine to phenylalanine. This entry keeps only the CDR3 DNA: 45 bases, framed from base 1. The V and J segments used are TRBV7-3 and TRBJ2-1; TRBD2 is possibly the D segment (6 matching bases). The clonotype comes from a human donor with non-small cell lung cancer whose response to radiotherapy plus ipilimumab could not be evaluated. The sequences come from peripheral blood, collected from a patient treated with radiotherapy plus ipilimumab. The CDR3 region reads CASSPRRDFYNEQFF. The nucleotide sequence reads TGTGCCAGCAGCCCCAGACGGGACTTCTACAATGAGCAGTTCTTC.